Listed below are T cell receptor beta chains from one sample, sequenced in a study of T cell responses to AZD1222 COVID-19 vaccine. This table comes from immunoSEQ multiplex PCR, and its TCRdb copy is limited to in-frame clones, with some not included. The repertoire has 95,000 to 110,000 clones, roughly 88% of them found once; the top ten carry about 5%. The material sequenced was peripheral blood, taken on day 0 of AZD1222 vaccination. The source is an adult in good health. Each CDR3 is given with its conserved first and last residue. A D gene is named only where the DNA matches it firmly. The size of a clone is reported for some rows only, either as once, few or many, or as a class for expanded clones.

d_call | clone_size | j_call | v_call | cdr3_nt | cdr3_aa
NA | NA | TRBJ2-4 | TRBV3-1/TRBV3-2 | TGTGCCAGCAGCTTTACACAAGGAGACATTCAGTACTTC | CASSFTQGDIQYF
NA | NA | TRBJ2-4 | TRBV19 | TGTGCCAGTAGTATTAGTCGGACTGCGGGGGCCAAAAACATTCAGTACTTC | CASSISRTAGAKNIQYF
NA | NA | TRBJ2-7 | TRBV3-1/TRBV3-2 | TGTGCCAGCAGCCAGGGGACGGGCCCCTACGAGCAGTACTTC | CASSQGTGPYEQYF
TRBD1 | NA | TRBJ2-5 | TRBV9 | TGTGCCAGCAGCTTAACAACACAGGGGAGAGAGACCCAGTACTTC | CASSLTTQGRETQYF
NA | NA | TRBJ2-4 | TRBV5-8 | TGTGCCAGCAGCTCGCCGGGGAGGATACTGTCCAAAAACATTCAGTACTTC | CASSSPGRILSKNIQYF
NA | NA | TRBJ1-2 | TRBV4-1 | TGCGCCAGCAGCCAAGGGCACACGGCAGCTAACTATGGCTACACCTTC | CASSQGHTAANYGYTF
TRBD1 | NA | TRBJ1-5 | TRBV2 | TGTGCCAGCAGGGCGGGACAGGGAGGACAGCCCCAGCATTTT | CASRAGQGGQPQHF
NA | NA | TRBJ2-3 | TRBV28 | TGTGCCAGCAAGAAAGGCACAGATACGCAGTATTTT | CASKKGTDTQYF
NA | NA | TRBJ2-2 | TRBV11-2 | TGTGCCAGCAGTTTACTCCTCACCGGGGAGCTGTTTTTT | CASSLLLTGELFF
TRBD1 | NA | TRBJ1-2 | TRBV6-6 | TGTGCCAGCAGTTACGACAGGGCGGGTGGCTACACCTTC | CASSYDRAGGYTF
TRBD1 | NA | TRBJ2-1 | TRBV11-2 | TGTGCCAGCAGCCTGACCGGGACAGGGGGCGCGGATGAGCAGTTCTTC | CASSLTGTGGADEQFF
NA | NA | TRBJ2-7 | TRBV24-1 | TGTGCCACCACCCTCGCGATCGACGGGGGCCGGGGAGGCGAGCAGTACTTC | CATTLAIDGGRGGEQYF
NA | NA | TRBJ1-4 | TRBV4-1 | TGCGCCAGCAGCCAAGAGTTTTGGGGTTTAGAAAAACTGTTTTTT | CASSQEFWGLEKLFF
NA | NA | TRBJ1-1 | TRBV5-1 | TGCGCCAGCAACCAAGGGGTTGCTTGGAACACTGAAGCTTTCTTT | CASNQGVAWNTEAFF
NA | NA | TRBJ1-4 | TRBV5-1 | TGCGCCAGCAGATCGGAAAGTGGGGAAGAAAAACTGTTTTTT | CASRSESGEEKLFF
NA | NA | TRBJ1-1 | TRBV27 | TGTGCCAGCAGTGAGCGGGGGAGGGGACGGCCTGAAGCTTTCTTT | CASSERGRGRPEAFF
NA | NA | TRBJ1-2 | TRBV6-4 | TGTGCCAGCACCGTTAACTATGGCTACACCTTC | CASTVNYGYTF
NA | NA | TRBJ1-2 | TRBV5-4 | TGTGCCAGCAGCCGGGGACACACAAACTATGGCTACACCTTC | CASSRGHTNYGYTF
TRBD1 | NA | TRBJ2-2 | TRBV5-4 | TGTGCCAGCAGCTTGCAGGGACAGGGGAACACCGGGGAGCTGTTTTTT | CASSLQGQGNTGELFF
NA | NA | TRBJ1-6 | TRBV19 | TGTGCCAGTAGTGGATCCGGGACAAGTTCGTGGGGTTCACCCCTCCACTTT | CASSGSGTSSWGSPLHF
TRBD2 | NA | TRBJ2-2 | TRBV6-5 | TGTGCCAGCAGCCGGGGAGGGGCCCCCGGGGAGCTGTTTTTT | CASSRGGAPGELFF
TRBD2 | NA | TRBJ2-7 | TRBV27 | TGTGCCAGCAGAATTTACGGGCGGGAGGCCTACGAGCAGTACTTC | CASRIYGREAYEQYF
NA | NA | TRBJ2-3 | TRBV6-5 | TGTGCCACCGCCGCGGGGAGCAGCGCAGATACGCAGTATTTT | CATAAGSSADTQYF
NA | NA | TRBJ1-6 | TRBV3-1/TRBV3-2 | TGTGCCAGCAGCCCTGGAGCCAAACAGGGATATAATTCACCCCTCCACTTT | CASSPGAKQGYNSPLHF
NA | NA | TRBJ1-5 | TRBV19 | TGTGCCAGTAGTCCCGGACTCGCCTTTAGCAATCAGCCCCAGCATTTT | CASSPGLAFSNQPQHF
NA | NA | TRBJ2-2 | TRBV4-2 | TGTGCCAGCAGCCAAGTCCTAGCGAACACCGGGGAGCTGTTTTTT | CASSQVLANTGELFF
TRBD1 | few | TRBJ1-2 | TRBV6-1 | TGTGCCAGCAGTGAAGCGCCGGACAGGGCTTCTGGCTACACCTTC | CASSEAPDRASGYTF
NA | once | TRBJ2-5 | TRBV28 | TGTGCCAGCAGTTTACGATGGGAGACCCAGTACTTC | CASSLRWETQYF
NA | NA | TRBJ1-4 | TRBV6-5 | TGTGCCAGCACCGGAGTAGCAACTAATGAAAAACTGTTTTTT | CASTGVATNEKLFF
NA | once | TRBJ1-5 | TRBV18 | TGTGCCAGCTCACCTCTGGGTCTGGATCAGCCCCAGCATTTT | CASSPLGLDQPQHF
NA | NA | TRBJ1-6 | TRBV19 | TGTGCCAGTAGTAGGGGTCTGTCACCCCTCCACTTT | CASSRGLSPLHF
TRBD1 | NA | TRBJ2-2 | TRBV7-9 | TGTGCCAGCAGCTTGGGTCAGGGGGCCGGGGAGCTGTTTTTT | CASSLGQGAGELFF
TRBD1 | NA | TRBJ1-5 | TRBV5-8 | TGTGCCAGCAGCTATGGACAGGGGGCTGGGGAGCCCCAGCATTTT | CASSYGQGAGEPQHF
NA | NA | TRBJ2-5 | TRBV10-3 | TGTGCCATCAGCGACACCCAAGAGACCCAGTACTTC | CAISDTQETQYF
NA | NA | TRBJ1-2 | TRBV28 | TGTGCCAGCAGTCGCGGAGCGATCCTGGGGGGCTACACCTTC | CASSRGAILGGYTF
NA | NA | TRBJ1-6 | TRBV6-1 | TGTGCCAGCAGTGAACTTTGGGACCGACCCCTCCACTTT | CASSELWDRPLHF
NA | NA | TRBJ2-1 | TRBV30 | TGTGCCGAAGAAAGGGGGGCGGGTAATGAGCAGTTCTTC | CAEERGAGNEQFF
TRBD1 | NA | TRBJ1-2 | TRBV15 | TGTGCCACCAGCCCCACACCCCCGGGACAGATCTATGGCTACACCTTC | CATSPTPPGQIYGYTF
NA | once | TRBJ1-6 | TRBV18 | TGTGCCAGCTCATCGATAGGGGGGAGTAATTCACCCCTCCACTTT | CASSSIGGSNSPLHF
NA | NA | TRBJ2-7 | TRBV4-1 | TGCGCCAGCAGCCCCCGAGGTGGGAGCTACGAGCAGTACTTC | CASSPRGGSYEQYF
NA | NA | TRBJ1-1 | TRBV18 | TGTGCCAGCTCTCCCCGGGAAGTATCGAACACTGAAGCTTTCTTT | CASSPREVSNTEAFF
NA | NA | TRBJ2-7 | TRBV6-5 | TGTGCCAGCCGACCCCCACAGGGAAGCGAGCAGTACTTC | CASRPPQGSEQYF
NA | once | TRBJ1-6 | TRBV7-2 | TGTGCCAGCAGCTTACTGCGGAATAATTCACCCCTCCACTTT | CASSLLRNNSPLHF
NA | NA | TRBJ1-1 | TRBV5-1 | TGCGCCAGCAGCTTGGTCGAGGGGGTCGGCGTCACTGAAGCTTTCTTT | CASSLVEGVGVTEAFF
NA | NA | TRBJ2-3 | TRBV9 | TGTGCCAGCAGCGTGGCAGGGTATCGGAGCACAGATACGCAGTATTTT | CASSVAGYRSTDTQYF
NA | NA | TRBJ1-1 | TRBV27 | TGTGCCAGCAGTTTATCCCCGGCGACTGAAGCTTTCTTT | CASSLSPATEAFF
NA | NA | TRBJ2-5 | TRBV19 | TGTGCCAGTAGCACGACACACGGAGAGACCCAGTACTTC | CASSTTHGETQYF
TRBD1 | NA | TRBJ1-1 | TRBV6-5 | TGTGCCAGCAGGGACCTCTTACAGGGGGGAAAAGCTTTCTTT | CASRDLLQGGKAFF
NA | NA | TRBJ2-1 | TRBV30 | TGTGCCTGGAGTGTATCGCCGAATGAGCAGTTCTTC | CAWSVSPNEQFF
NA | NA | TRBJ1-4 | TRBV5-4 | TGTGCCAGCAGCTTTTGGCAGGCCGATAGAGATGAAAAACTGTTTTTT | CASSFWQADRDEKLFF
NA | NA | TRBJ1-2 | TRBV7-9 | TGTGCCAGCAGCTTAGCGGGTGAGGGCTACACCTTC | CASSLAGEGYTF
NA | NA | TRBJ2-5 | TRBV27 | TGTGCCAGCAGTTTATCGGCTAATCGGAAGGAGACCCAGTACTTC | CASSLSANRKETQYF
NA | NA | TRBJ1-2 | TRBV3-1/TRBV3-2 | TGTGCCAGCAGCCAAGGGGGCTATGGCTACACCTTC | CASSQGGYGYTF
TRBD1 | NA | TRBJ2-3 | TRBV11-2 | TGTGCCAGCAGCTACTCCTATACCGGGACAGGGTCAGATACGCAGTATTTT | CASSYSYTGTGSDTQYF
NA | NA | TRBJ1-1 | TRBV14 | TGTGCCAGCAGCCAAAACTTGAACACTGAAGCTTTCTTT | CASSQNLNTEAFF
NA | NA | TRBJ2-7 | TRBV11-2 | TGTGCCAGCAGCTTGTCGTCCGGGGAGTACTTC | CASSLSSGEYF
TRBD1 | NA | TRBJ2-7 | TRBV18 | TGTGCCAGCTCACCACCGGGACAGGACCCCTACGAGCAGTACTTC | CASSPPGQDPYEQYF